This TCR beta chain was identified in a study of T-cell memory formation after mild COVID-19. This clonotype was found many times. No antigen is known for it. The germline V gene encodes CDR1 MNHNY and CDR2 SVGAGI (reference sequence). Trimming took off 7 bases at V and 0 bases at J, with 17 bases between the two ends. This CDR3 comprises 16 residues. TCRdb recomputed calls from the 5' RACE reads with MiXCR, one row per CDR3 protein. The sample shows approximately 300,000 distinct CDR3 sequences, 8% to 9% of them seen only once. Study results and limitations: Contracting CD4+ clones were located mainly in CM and EM, and CD8+ clones in EMRA.

The chain carries TRBV6-6 and TRBJ2-3, with D perhaps TRBD1 (6 bases). This clonotype was sampled from a man between 18 and 35 years old who had mild COVID-19 (a few samples of this study predate the infection). Cell type and time point are not known. Specimen: PBMCs or a T cell subset sorted from them (not recorded which). The CDR3 here is CASTPGDAASTDTQYF. For the CDR3, the DNA is TGTGCCAGCACTCCAGGGGATGCGGCAAGCACAGATACGCAGTATTTT.